This record looks at one T cell receptor beta chain sequence and its context. Its antigen is unknown. No per-base quality is available; no much larger clone lies one base away. The data derive from a study of cytomegalovirus exposure and HLA in healthy donors (dated by TCRdb to the late 2010s). Study-wide context: The roughly 670 repertoires of the first cohort and the 120 validation repertoires were produced on the same platform, according to a later analysis. The study aimed to test whether signatures of past pathogen exposure could be identified by cataloging public T cell receptors. Along with the roughly 670-subject first cohort, a separate validation cohort of over a hundred different subjects was used. To predict cytomegalovirus infection status, the study combined high-throughput TCR immunosequencing, statistical association of individual TCRs with disease status, and machine learning.

The donors belonged to the validation cohort of roughly 120 subjects, which was separate from the roughly 700-subject first cohort. Results and caveats for the whole study, not just this receptor: The classifier was reported to diagnose cytomegalovirus status with high specificity and sensitivity in both the original cohort and the validation cohort. Of the cluster scores, about 94% were above 0 in a later analysis, which found that TCRs clustered in the first cohort also tended to co-occur in the 120 validation repertoires. The study gave a list of some 150 TCR beta chains associated with cytomegalovirus. The authors suggested that the approach could potentially be generalized to other disease states and immunological phenotypes. In vitro tests confirmed that a few of the cytomegalovirus-associated TCR beta chains recognize cytomegalovirus antigens. A later analysis lacked HLA typing for the validation cohort, so it scored co-occurrence in that cohort across all 110 or so repertoires. Most TCR sequences were seen in very few donors, while some public TCRs were found in many individuals.

Deletion took 0 bases off V and 4 bases off J, with a span of 12 bases between the germline ends. The CDR3 has 15 amino acids, counting the end cysteine and phenylalanine. Only the CDR3 DNA is retained, 45 bases long and in frame from the first base. Based on the germline V gene (reference sequence), the CDR1 and CDR2 sequences are WNHNN and SYGVQD. The library was prepared using the immunoSEQ multiplex PCR assay. On the study's bioinformatics: A statistical classification framework was built for diagnosing cytomegalovirus status from the catalog of TCR beta chain sequences. Drawn from immuneACCESS, this table holds only the in-frame rearrangements with V and J called that TCRdb kept. Clones are partly lost; checked studies trace under half to an unresolved V gene and leave the rest unexplained. V, J and clone size were drawn from that table, and D and trimming were deduced from the DNA. The table for this sample lists 250,000 to 300,000 clones; around 90% of them were counted only once. Together, the top ten hold under 0.4% of the sample.

This sequence uses TRBV10-1 and TRBJ2-5; the D segment could be TRBD2, given 6 matching bases. This clonotype was sampled from a woman in her late teens or twenties in good health and CMV-seronegative. The sequenced sample was PBMCs. The DNA sequence is as follows: TGCGCCAGCAGTGAGTCCGGAGGGGTCGGAGAGACCCAGTACTTC. Its protein reads: CASSESGGVGETQYF.